This is a list of T cell receptor beta chains from one sample in a study of vaccination and CD4 T cells after COVID-19. Their antigen targets remain unknown. TCRdb reprocessed the PCR reads via MiXCR and lists one record per CDR3 protein. Of around 9,400 distinct CDR3 sequences listed, 33% are singletons. The sequencing input was CD4+ T cells from blood, cultured in vitro. These receptors came from a human donor in good health. The CDR3 runs from the conserved cysteine through the conserved F or W. The D gene is left open where the match is weak. Rows give clone size only sometimes, using once, few, many, or a class for an expanded clone.

size,V,J,D,DNA,CDR3
NA,TRBV7-6,TRBJ2-2,NA,TGTGCCAGCAGCCTGACTCCGAACACCGGGGAGCTGTTTTTT,CASSLTPNTGELFF
NA,TRBV5-6,TRBJ1-5,NA,TGTGCCAGCAGCTTGGAAGGCTTCGGCAATCAGCCCCAGCATTTT,CASSLEGFGNQPQHF
NA,TRBV28,TRBJ2-7,NA,TGTGCCAGCAGTTTTAGCCTGGGAATCCTCTCCTACGAGCAGTACTTC,CASSFSLGILSYEQYF
few,TRBV20-1,TRBJ2-3,NA,TGCAGTGCAGGTCTCCTTTCCCGGATCACAGATACGCAGTATTTT,CSAGLLSRITDTQYF
NA,TRBV10-3,TRBJ2-7,NA,TGTGCCATCAAGTTTTCTATCCCAGTTGAGGGTTACGAGCAGTACTTC,CAIKFSIPVEGYEQYF
few,TRBV7-9,TRBJ1-5,NA,TGTGCCAGCAGCTCGGACTTGCAGCCCCAGCATTTT,CASSSDLQPQHF
NA,TRBV7-3,TRBJ2-1,NA,TGTGCCAGCAGCTTAACCCGGGAACCGGGCAATGAGCAGTTCTTC,CASSLTREPGNEQFF
few,TRBV2,TRBJ1-2,TRBD1,TGTGCCAGCATCCCCTCTCCGGGACAGGGATATGGCTACACCTTC,CASIPSPGQGYGYTF
NA,TRBV7-2,TRBJ1-1,NA,TGTGCCAGCAGAGTTTCGGGGGGCACTGAAGCTTTCTTT,CASRVSGGTEAFF
NA,TRBV5-4,TRBJ2-1,TRBD2,TGTGCCAGCAGCTTGTTAACTAGCGGGAGTTATGAGCAGTTCTTC,CASSLLTSGSYEQFF
NA,TRBV10-2,TRBJ1-1,NA,TGCGCCAGCAGTGAGACGGGGGCGCCCCGGTTTGAAGCTTTCTTT,CASSETGAPRFEAFF
NA,TRBV2,TRBJ2-3,NA,TGTGCCAGCAGTTCAAACCGGGACACAGATACGCAGTATTTT,CASSSNRDTDTQYF
NA,TRBV10-3,TRBJ2-7,NA,TGTGCCATCACCGGACAGTCCGCCTACGAGCAGTACTTC,CAITGQSAYEQYF
few,TRBV30,TRBJ1-2,NA,TGTGCCTGGAGGGGTCTCAGGGTGAACTATGGCTACACCTTC,CAWRGLRVNYGYTF
NA,TRBV12-3/TRBV12-4,TRBJ2-7,NA,TGTGCCAGCAGTTTGGCAGGGTCCTACGAGCAGTACTTC,CASSLAGSYEQYF
NA,TRBV6-5,TRBJ1-2,NA,TGTGCCAGCAGTTCCTCGACAGTTAACTATGGCTACACCTTC,CASSSSTVNYGYTF
NA,TRBV10-1,TRBJ2-2,TRBD2,TGCGCCAGCAGGACTAGCGGGACTGCGAACACCGGGGAGCTGTTTTTT,CASRTSGTANTGELFF
NA,TRBV12-3/TRBV12-4,TRBJ2-7,TRBD2,TGTGCCAGCACTCGGGAGGGCTTCTACGAGCAGTACTTC,CASTREGFYEQYF
NA,TRBV7-2,TRBJ2-2,NA,TGTGCCAGCAGACCTACAGGGTACGGCGGGGAGCTGTTTTTT,CASRPTGYGGELFF
NA,TRBV6-2/TRBV6-3,TRBJ2-1,NA,TGTGCCAGCAGTTCCGCTAATAGTAGGAGGGCTATGAACAATGAGCAGTTCTTC,CASSSANSRRAMNNEQFF
NA,TRBV28,TRBJ1-1,TRBD1,TGTGCCAGCAGTTACCCGACAGGGTGGGTTGAAGCTTTCTTT,CASSYPTGWVEAFF
few,TRBV7-2,TRBJ2-2,NA,TGTGCCAGCAGCCCATCCGGGGCGGGGACCGGGGAGCTGTTTTTT,CASSPSGAGTGELFF
NA,TRBV19,TRBJ2-7,NA,TGTGCCTCCGGACGAGGGGAATACGAGCAGTACTTC,CASGRGEYEQYF
NA,TRBV19,TRBJ2-5,NA,TGTGCCTCCCAGAGTGGGTGGGGGACCCAGTACTTC,CASQSGWGTQYF
NA,TRBV7-3,TRBJ2-2,NA,TGTGCCAGCAGCTTGACCGACGGGGAGCTGTTTTTT,CASSLTDGELFF
NA,TRBV27,TRBJ2-7,TRBD2,TGTGCCAGCGGGACTAGCGGTCTTCCCTACGAGCAGTACTTC,CASGTSGLPYEQYF
few,TRBV15,TRBJ2-7,NA,TGTGCCACCAGCAGAGGCTCCTCTGGCCTGGCTATGCAGTACTTC,CATSRGSSGLAMQYF
NA,TRBV7-6,TRBJ2-7,NA,TGTGCCAGCAGCCCAGGTCTCTCCTACGAGCAGTACTTC,CASSPGLSYEQYF
NA,TRBV6-1,TRBJ2-7,TRBD2,TGTGCCAGCAGAGCCCTATCTAGCGGAGCAGCCTACGAGCAGTACTTC,CASRALSSGAAYEQYF
NA,TRBV20-1,TRBJ2-3,TRBD2,TGCAGTGCTAGGACTAGCGGGACAGATACGCAGTATTTT,CSARTSGTDTQYF
NA,TRBV5-1,TRBJ2-3,TRBD1,TGCGCCAGCAGCCTTGGGACAGGGGGAGATACGCAGTATTTT,CASSLGTGGDTQYF
few,TRBV2,TRBJ1-6,NA,TGTGCCAGCTGTAGGGGCTATAATTCACCCCTCCACTTT,CASCRGYNSPLHF
few,TRBV28,TRBJ1-1,NA,TGTGCCAGCACCTACCCACCGGGGTCCATGAACACTGAAGCTTTCTTT,CASTYPPGSMNTEAFF
few,TRBV2,TRBJ1-1,TRBD1,TGTGCCAGCAGTCCGGACAGGGCGAGGCCTGAAGCTTTCTTT,CASSPDRARPEAFF
few,TRBV10-3,TRBJ2-2,NA,TGTGCCATCGCGACAGTAGGGCCGACCGGGGAGCTGTTTTTT,CAIATVGPTGELFF
NA,TRBV29-1,TRBJ1-1,TRBD1,TGCAGCGTTAGCAGGGGGACGAACACTGAAGCTTTCTTT,CSVSRGTNTEAFF
NA,TRBV6-1,TRBJ2-5,NA,TGTGCCAGCAGTGAACGTCGCCGGGGGTTCCAAGAGACCCAGTACTTC,CASSERRRGFQETQYF
NA,TRBV7-2,TRBJ1-1,NA,TGTGCCAGCAGCCCTAGGGTGAGGGGGAACACTGAAGCTTTCTTT,CASSPRVRGNTEAFF
NA,TRBV20-1,TRBJ1-2,TRBD1,TGCAGTGCTAGAGATCTACGGGACAGCATTAACTATGGCTACACCTTC,CSARDLRDSINYGYTF
few,TRBV28,TRBJ1-5,NA,TGTGCCAGCAGCCAGGGCCCCCAGCCCCAGCATTTT,CASSQGPQPQHF
few,TRBV6-1,TRBJ2-7,NA,TGTGCCAGCAGTGCTGGGAAAGCGGGCTCCTACGAGCAGTACTTC,CASSAGKAGSYEQYF
NA,TRBV20-1,TRBJ1-1,NA,TGCAGTGCTAGAGTTTTTCAGGGTTGGAGCACTGAAGCTTTCTTT,CSARVFQGWSTEAFF
NA,TRBV20-1,TRBJ2-5,TRBD2,TGCAGTGCTAGACTGACTAGCGGGAGAGGGGGCGCCCAGTACTTC,CSARLTSGRGGAQYF